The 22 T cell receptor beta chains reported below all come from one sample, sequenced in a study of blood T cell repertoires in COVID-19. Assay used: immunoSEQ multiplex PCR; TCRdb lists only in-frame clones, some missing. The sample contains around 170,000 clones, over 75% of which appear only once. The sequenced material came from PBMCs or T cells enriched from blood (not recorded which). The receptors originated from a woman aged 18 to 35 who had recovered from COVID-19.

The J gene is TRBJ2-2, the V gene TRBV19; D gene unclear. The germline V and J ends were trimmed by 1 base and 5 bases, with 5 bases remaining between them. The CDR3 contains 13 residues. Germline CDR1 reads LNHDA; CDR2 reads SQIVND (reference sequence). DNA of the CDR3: TGTGCCAGTAGTATAGGAGTTACCGGGGAGCTGTTTTTT. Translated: CASSIGVTGELFF. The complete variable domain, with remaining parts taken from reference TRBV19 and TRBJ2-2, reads DGGITQSPKYLFRKEGQNVTLSCEQNLNHDAMYWYRQDPGQGLRLIYYSQIVNDFQKGDIAEGYSVSREKKESFPLTVTSAQKNPTAFYLCASSIGVTGELFFGEGSRLTVL.

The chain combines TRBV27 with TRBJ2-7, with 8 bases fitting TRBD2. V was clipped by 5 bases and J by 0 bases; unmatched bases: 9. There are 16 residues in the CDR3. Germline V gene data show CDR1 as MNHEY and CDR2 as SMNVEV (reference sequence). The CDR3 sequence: CASSREGLASSYEQYF. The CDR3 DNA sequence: TGTGCCAGCAGTCGGGAGGGGCTGGCGAGCTCCTACGAGCAGTACTTC.

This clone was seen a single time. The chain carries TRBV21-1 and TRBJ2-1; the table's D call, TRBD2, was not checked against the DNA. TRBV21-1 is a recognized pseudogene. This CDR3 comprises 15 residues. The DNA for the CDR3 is TGTGCCAGCAGCAAAGATCCTCCGTCCTACAATGAGCAGTTCTTC. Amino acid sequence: CASSKDPPSYNEQFF.

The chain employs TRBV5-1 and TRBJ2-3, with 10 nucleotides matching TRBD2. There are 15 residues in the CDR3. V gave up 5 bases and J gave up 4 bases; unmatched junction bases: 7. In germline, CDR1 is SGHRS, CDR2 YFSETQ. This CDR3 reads CASSPSGGSADTQYF. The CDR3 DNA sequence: TGCGCCAGCAGTCCTAGCGGGGGATCAGCAGATACGCAGTATTTT.

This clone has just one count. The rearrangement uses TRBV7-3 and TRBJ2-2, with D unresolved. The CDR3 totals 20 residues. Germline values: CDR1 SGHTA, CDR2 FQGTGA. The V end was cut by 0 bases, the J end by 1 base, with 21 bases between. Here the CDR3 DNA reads TGTGCCAGCAGCTTAACGCCCTACCGATGGCACTACCTGAACACCGGGGAGCTGTTTTTT. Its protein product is CASSLTPYRWHYLNTGELFF.

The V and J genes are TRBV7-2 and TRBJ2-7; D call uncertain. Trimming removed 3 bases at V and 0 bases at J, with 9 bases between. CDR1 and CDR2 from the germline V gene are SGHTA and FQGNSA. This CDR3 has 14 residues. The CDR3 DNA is TGTGCCAGCAGCTTTGATCCTAGCTCCTACGAGCAGTACTTC. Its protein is CASSFDPSSYEQYF.

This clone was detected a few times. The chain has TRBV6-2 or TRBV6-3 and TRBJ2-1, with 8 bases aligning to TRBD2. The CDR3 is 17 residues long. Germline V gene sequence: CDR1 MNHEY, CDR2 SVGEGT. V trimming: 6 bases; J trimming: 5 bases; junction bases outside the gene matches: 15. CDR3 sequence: CASSDKLALRGDNEQFF. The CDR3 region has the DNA TGTGCCAGCAGCGATAAACTAGCTTTGCGGGGGGACAATGAGCAGTTCTTC.

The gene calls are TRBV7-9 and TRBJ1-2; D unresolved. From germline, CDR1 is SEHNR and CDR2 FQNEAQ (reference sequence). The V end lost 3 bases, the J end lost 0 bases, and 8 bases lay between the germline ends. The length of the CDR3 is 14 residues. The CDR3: CASSFGDPNYGYTF. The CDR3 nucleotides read TGTGCCAGCAGCTTCGGAGACCCTAACTATGGCTACACCTTC.

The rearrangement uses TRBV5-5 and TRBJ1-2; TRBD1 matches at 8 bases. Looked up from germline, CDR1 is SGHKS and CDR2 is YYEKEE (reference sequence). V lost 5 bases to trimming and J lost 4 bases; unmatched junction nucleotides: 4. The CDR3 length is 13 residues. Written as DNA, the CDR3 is TGTGCCAGCAGGTTTGGACAGGGCTATGGCTACACCTTC. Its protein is CASRFGQGYGYTF.

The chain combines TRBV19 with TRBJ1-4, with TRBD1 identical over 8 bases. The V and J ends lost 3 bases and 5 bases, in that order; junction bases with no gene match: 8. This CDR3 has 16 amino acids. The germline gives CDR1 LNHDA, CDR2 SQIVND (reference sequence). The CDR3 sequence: CASSIRGTGTNEKLFF. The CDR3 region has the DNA TGTGCCAGTAGTATTAGGGGGACAGGAACCAATGAAAAACTGTTTTTT.

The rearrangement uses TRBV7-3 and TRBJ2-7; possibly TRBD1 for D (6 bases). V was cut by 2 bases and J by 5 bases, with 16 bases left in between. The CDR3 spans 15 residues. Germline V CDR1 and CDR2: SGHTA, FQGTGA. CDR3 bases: TGTGCCAGCAGCTTATCCCGGGCAGGGGTCCACGAGCAGTACTTC. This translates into CASSLSRAGVHEQYF.

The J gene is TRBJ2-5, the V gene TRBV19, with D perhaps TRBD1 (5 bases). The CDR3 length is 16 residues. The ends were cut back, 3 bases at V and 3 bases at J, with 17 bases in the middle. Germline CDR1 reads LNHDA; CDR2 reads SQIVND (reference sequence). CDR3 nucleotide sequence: TGTGCCAGTAGTATGAGTCGTAGGGGCCTCAAAGAGACCCAGTACTTC. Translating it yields CASSMSRRGLKETQYF.

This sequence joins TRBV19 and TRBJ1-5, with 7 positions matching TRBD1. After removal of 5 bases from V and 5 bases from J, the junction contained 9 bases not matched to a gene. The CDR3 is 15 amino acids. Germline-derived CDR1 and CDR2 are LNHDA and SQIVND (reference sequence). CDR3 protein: CASSASTGTHQPQHF. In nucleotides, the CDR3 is TGTGCCAGTAGTGCTTCGACAGGGACCCATCAGCCCCAGCATTTT. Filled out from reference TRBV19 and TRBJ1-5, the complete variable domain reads DGGITQSPKYLFRKEGQNVTLSCEQNLNHDAMYWYRQDPGQGLRLIYYSQIVNDFQKGDIAEGYSVSREKKESFPLTVTSAQKNPTAFYLCASSASTGTHQPQHFGDGTRLSIL.

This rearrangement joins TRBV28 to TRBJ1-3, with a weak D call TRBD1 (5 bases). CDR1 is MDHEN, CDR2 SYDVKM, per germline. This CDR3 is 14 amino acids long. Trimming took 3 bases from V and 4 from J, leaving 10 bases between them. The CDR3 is CASSFRGNGNTIYF. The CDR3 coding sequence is TGTGCCAGCAGTTTCCGGGGGAACGGAAACACCATATATTTT.

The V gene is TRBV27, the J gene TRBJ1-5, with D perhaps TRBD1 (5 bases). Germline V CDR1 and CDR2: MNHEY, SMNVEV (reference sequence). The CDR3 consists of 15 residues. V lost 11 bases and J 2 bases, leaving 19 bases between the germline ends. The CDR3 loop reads CASRRGSQGNQPQHF. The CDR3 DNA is TGTGCCTCCAGACGGGGGTCGCAGGGCAATCAGCCCCAGCATTTT.

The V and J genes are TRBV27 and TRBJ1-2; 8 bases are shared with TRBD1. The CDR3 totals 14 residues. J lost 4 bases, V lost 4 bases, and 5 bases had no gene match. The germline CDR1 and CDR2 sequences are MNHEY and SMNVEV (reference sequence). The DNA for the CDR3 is TGTGCCAGCAGTTACCAGGGGGCGAGCTATGGCTACACCTTC. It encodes CASSYQGASYGYTF.

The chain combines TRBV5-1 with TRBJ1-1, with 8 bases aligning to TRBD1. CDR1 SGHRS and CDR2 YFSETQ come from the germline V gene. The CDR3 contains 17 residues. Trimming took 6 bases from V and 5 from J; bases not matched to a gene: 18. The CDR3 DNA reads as TGCGCCAGCACAACACAAAACTTGGGACAGGCTGGGACTGAAGCTTTCTTT. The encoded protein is CASTTQNLGQAGTEAFF.

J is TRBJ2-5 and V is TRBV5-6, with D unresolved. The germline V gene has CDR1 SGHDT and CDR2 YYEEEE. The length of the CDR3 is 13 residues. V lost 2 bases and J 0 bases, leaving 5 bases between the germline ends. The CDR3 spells CASSFGYQETQYF. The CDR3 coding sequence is TGTGCCAGCAGCTTCGGTTACCAAGAGACCCAGTACTTC.

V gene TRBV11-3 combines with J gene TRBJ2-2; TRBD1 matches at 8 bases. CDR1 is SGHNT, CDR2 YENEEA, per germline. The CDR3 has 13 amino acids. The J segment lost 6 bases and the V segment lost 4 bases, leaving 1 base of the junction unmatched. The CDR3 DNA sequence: TGTGCCAGCAGCTGGGGACAGGCCGGGGAGCTGTTTTTT. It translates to CASSWGQAGELFF.

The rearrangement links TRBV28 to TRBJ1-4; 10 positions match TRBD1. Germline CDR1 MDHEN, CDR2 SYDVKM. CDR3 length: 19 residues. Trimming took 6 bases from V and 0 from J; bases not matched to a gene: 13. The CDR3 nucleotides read TGTGCCAGCAGCCAGAGCGGGACAGGGGCCCAAGCAACTAATGAAAAACTGTTTTTT. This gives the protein CASSQSGTGAQATNEKLFF.

The CDR3 DNA reads TGTGCCAGCAGTGGGCAGGGGGCCACTAAGGGCACTGAAGCTTTCTTT. Amino acids: CASSGQGATKGTEAFF. The chain joins TRBV2 to TRBJ1-1, with 8 bases aligning to TRBD1. V trimming: 4 bases; J trimming: 4 bases; junction bases outside the gene matches: 11. The CDR3 totals 16 residues. Looked up from germline, CDR1 is SNHLY and CDR2 is FYNNEI.

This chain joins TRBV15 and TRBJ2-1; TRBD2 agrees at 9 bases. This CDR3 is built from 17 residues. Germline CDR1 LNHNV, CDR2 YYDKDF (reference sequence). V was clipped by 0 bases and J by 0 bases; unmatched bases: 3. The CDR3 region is CATSRDGRGGSYNEQFF. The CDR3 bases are TGTGCCACCAGCAGAGATGGGCGGGGGGGCTCCTACAATGAGCAGTTCTTC.